A selection of T cell receptor beta chains follows, all from one sample in a study of blood T cell repertoires in COVID-19. This table comes from immunoSEQ multiplex PCR, and its TCRdb copy is limited to in-frame clones, with some not included. This table holds 150,000 to 200,000 clones, roughly 80% found once. Sequencing used PBMCs or T cells enriched from blood (not recorded which). The origin of the receptors is a man in his forties who had recovered from COVID-19. The CDR3 runs from the conserved cysteine through the conserved F or W. The D gene is left open where the match is weak. Some rows have no size entry. The others give once, few or many, or a class for an expanded clone.

v_call: TRBV7-6; j_call: TRBJ1-4; d_call: TRBD1; clone_size: once; cdr3_aa: CASSLGQGVGEKLFF; cdr3_nt: TGTGCCAGCAGCTTAGGGCAGGGGGTTGGGGAAAAACTGTTTTTT
v_call: TRBV5-1; j_call: TRBJ1-2; d_call: -; clone_size: -; cdr3_aa: CASSLVTGPYGYTF; cdr3_nt: TGCGCCAGCAGCTTAGTGACAGGCCCATATGGCTACACCTTC
v_call: TRBV9; j_call: TRBJ1-5; d_call: -; clone_size: -; cdr3_aa: CASSVGAQANQPQHF; cdr3_nt: TGTGCCAGCAGCGTAGGGGCACAGGCTAATCAGCCCCAGCATTTT
v_call: TRBV6-1; j_call: TRBJ1-1; d_call: -; clone_size: -; cdr3_aa: CASSERGFNTEAFF; cdr3_nt: TGTGCCAGCAGTGAACGAGGGTTCAACACTGAAGCTTTCTTT
v_call: TRBV5-1; j_call: TRBJ2-5; d_call: TRBD2; clone_size: -; cdr3_aa: CASSLGTALLLAGGETQYF; cdr3_nt: TGCGCCAGCAGCTTGGGGACAGCTCTCCTACTAGCGGGTGGAGAGACCCAGTACTTC
v_call: TRBV18; j_call: TRBJ1-3; d_call: -; clone_size: once; cdr3_aa: CASSPGQYSGNTIYF; cdr3_nt: TGTGCCAGCTCCCCCGGACAGTACTCTGGAAACACCATATATTTT
v_call: TRBV11-1; j_call: TRBJ2-3; d_call: -; clone_size: -; cdr3_aa: CASSFGGSTDTQYF; cdr3_nt: TGTGCCAGCAGCTTTGGCGGGTCCACAGATACGCAGTATTTT
v_call: TRBV5-4; j_call: TRBJ2-2; d_call: TRBD2; clone_size: -; cdr3_aa: CASSSPYRGVDTGELFF; cdr3_nt: TGTGCCAGCAGCTCGCCTTACCGGGGGGTCGACACCGGGGAGCTGTTTTTT
v_call: TRBV19; j_call: TRBJ1-2; d_call: TRBD1; clone_size: -; cdr3_aa: CASSTRQGITF; cdr3_nt: TGTGCCAGTAGTACCCGACAGGGGATCACCTTC
v_call: TRBV30; j_call: TRBJ1-1; d_call: -; clone_size: -; cdr3_aa: CAGTDTANTEAFF; cdr3_nt: TGTGCCGGAACGGATACAGCTAACACTGAAGCTTTCTTT
v_call: TRBV14; j_call: TRBJ2-7; d_call: TRBD2; clone_size: -; cdr3_aa: CASSQGLAGGWYEQYF; cdr3_nt: TGTGCCAGCAGCCAAGGACTAGCGGGAGGCTGGTACGAGCAGTACTTC
v_call: TRBV9; j_call: TRBJ2-7; d_call: -; clone_size: many; cdr3_aa: CASSPGWDEQYF; cdr3_nt: TGTGCCAGCAGCCCGGGTTGGGACGAGCAGTACTTC
v_call: TRBV6-5; j_call: TRBJ1-6; d_call: -; clone_size: -; cdr3_aa: CASSYSNRPYNSPLHF; cdr3_nt: TGTGCCAGCAGTTACTCGAACAGACCGTATAATTCACCCCTCCACTTT
v_call: TRBV7-9; j_call: TRBJ2-5; d_call: -; clone_size: -; cdr3_aa: CASSGGEGGVWETQYF; cdr3_nt: TGTGCCAGCTCCGGAGGAGAGGGGGGGGTTTGGGAGACCCAGTACTTC
v_call: TRBV15; j_call: TRBJ2-1; d_call: -; clone_size: -; cdr3_aa: CATSTWATYNEQFF; cdr3_nt: TGTGCCACCAGCACATGGGCGACCTACAATGAGCAGTTCTTC
v_call: TRBV6-5; j_call: TRBJ2-1; d_call: -; clone_size: -; cdr3_aa: CASSSPTYPEQFF; cdr3_nt: TGTGCCAGCAGTTCCCCAACCTATCCTGAGCAGTTCTTC
v_call: TRBV5-4; j_call: TRBJ1-6; d_call: TRBD1; clone_size: few; cdr3_aa: CASSSGQGAPTLHF; cdr3_nt: TGTGCCAGCAGCTCCGGACAGGGTGCTCCGACCCTCCACTTT
v_call: TRBV27; j_call: TRBJ2-3; d_call: TRBD2; clone_size: -; cdr3_aa: CASSLVAGVLNTQYF; cdr3_nt: TGTGCCAGCAGTTTAGTGGCGGGGGTGCTCAATACGCAGTATTTT
v_call: TRBV2; j_call: TRBJ2-3; d_call: -; clone_size: many; cdr3_aa: CASSDVRRERGADTQYF; cdr3_nt: TGTGCCAGCAGTGACGTCAGGAGGGAACGCGGGGCAGATACGCAGTATTTT
v_call: TRBV10-3; j_call: TRBJ1-5; d_call: -; clone_size: -; cdr3_aa: CAVQGDSNQPQHF; cdr3_nt: TGTGCCGTTCAGGGCGACAGCAATCAGCCCCAGCATTTT
v_call: TRBV18; j_call: TRBJ2-5; d_call: TRBD1; clone_size: -; cdr3_aa: CASSIGQVQETQYF; cdr3_nt: TGTGCCAGCTCAATAGGACAGGTCCAAGAGACCCAGTACTTC
v_call: TRBV6-1; j_call: TRBJ2-6; d_call: -; clone_size: -; cdr3_aa: CASSARDTGTGANVLTF; cdr3_nt: TGTGCCAGCAGTGCCCGGGACACCGGTACTGGGGCCAACGTCCTGACTTTC
v_call: TRBV6-4; j_call: TRBJ1-5; d_call: TRBD1; clone_size: -; cdr3_aa: CASSADRGSQPQHF; cdr3_nt: TGTGCCAGCAGCGCCGACAGGGGAAGTCAGCCCCAGCATTTT
v_call: TRBV6-5; j_call: TRBJ1-1; d_call: -; clone_size: -; cdr3_aa: CASSGLGGAEGEAFF; cdr3_nt: TGTGCCAGCAGCGGTTTAGGAGGGGCCGAGGGTGAAGCTTTCTTT
v_call: TRBV27; j_call: TRBJ2-2; d_call: -; clone_size: once; cdr3_aa: CASSLRVQPGELFF; cdr3_nt: TGTGCCAGCAGTTTAAGAGTACAGCCCGGGGAGCTGTTTTTT
v_call: TRBV7-9; j_call: TRBJ2-3; d_call: TRBD2; clone_size: -; cdr3_aa: CASSWAGGEGADTQYF; cdr3_nt: TGTGCCAGCAGCTGGGCGGGGGGAGAAGGGGCAGATACGCAGTATTTT
v_call: TRBV28; j_call: TRBJ2-1; d_call: -; clone_size: -; cdr3_aa: CASSLGSATTGNEQFF; cdr3_nt: TGTGCCAGCAGCCTAGGGTCGGCGACTACGGGGAATGAGCAGTTCTTC
v_call: TRBV27; j_call: TRBJ2-3; d_call: -; clone_size: few; cdr3_aa: CASSGPPDTQYF; cdr3_nt: TGTGCCAGCAGTGGGCCCCCAGATACGCAGTATTTT
v_call: TRBV7-3; j_call: TRBJ1-6; d_call: -; clone_size: -; cdr3_aa: CASSIEGSYNSPLHF; cdr3_nt: TGTGCCAGCAGCATCGAGGGCTCCTATAATTCACCCCTCCACTTT
v_call: TRBV11-1; j_call: TRBJ2-1; d_call: -; clone_size: -; cdr3_aa: CASRAYNEQFF; cdr3_nt: TGTGCCAGCAGAGCTTACAATGAGCAGTTCTTC
v_call: TRBV11-3; j_call: TRBJ1-1; d_call: TRBD1; clone_size: -; cdr3_aa: CASSGQGNTEAFF; cdr3_nt: TGTGCCAGCAGCGGACAGGGGAACACTGAAGCTTTCTTT
v_call: TRBV30; j_call: TRBJ1-3; d_call: -; clone_size: -; cdr3_aa: CAWIQSGNTIYF; cdr3_nt: TGTGCCTGGATTCAATCTGGAAACACCATATATTTT
v_call: TRBV30; j_call: TRBJ2-1; d_call: -; clone_size: -; cdr3_aa: CAWSLAGNNEQFF; cdr3_nt: TGTGCCTGGAGTTTGGCAGGGAACAATGAGCAGTTCTTC
v_call: TRBV9; j_call: TRBJ1-3; d_call: -; clone_size: -; cdr3_aa: CASSSGAGNTIYF; cdr3_nt: TGTGCCAGCAGCTCAGGGGCTGGAAACACCATATATTTT
v_call: TRBV13; j_call: TRBJ2-5; d_call: -; clone_size: -; cdr3_aa: CASSLDRGLQQETQYF; cdr3_nt: TGTGCCAGCAGCTTAGATAGGGGCTTACAGCAAGAGACCCAGTACTTC
v_call: TRBV10-2; j_call: TRBJ2-7; d_call: TRBD2; clone_size: -; cdr3_aa: CASKTSGLVYYEQYF; cdr3_nt: TGCGCCAGCAAAACTAGCGGTCTTGTATACTACGAGCAGTACTTC
v_call: TRBV4-1; j_call: TRBJ2-5; d_call: -; clone_size: -; cdr3_aa: CASSQVGQILQETQYF; cdr3_nt: TGCGCCAGCAGCCAAGTGGGCCAGATTCTACAAGAGACCCAGTACTTC
v_call: TRBV5-1; j_call: TRBJ2-5; d_call: TRBD2; clone_size: -; cdr3_aa: CASSLRWREMAETQYF; cdr3_nt: TGCGCCAGCAGCTTGAGGTGGCGGGAGATGGCGGAGACCCAGTACTTC
v_call: TRBV3-1/TRBV3-2; j_call: TRBJ1-1; d_call: -; clone_size: -; cdr3_aa: CASSQGLTSTEAFF; cdr3_nt: TGTGCCAGCAGCCAAGGACTTACAAGCACTGAAGCTTTCTTT
v_call: TRBV28; j_call: TRBJ2-2; d_call: -; clone_size: -; cdr3_aa: CAAGEPRDTSTGELFF; cdr3_nt: TGTGCCGCAGGAGAGCCTAGGGACACCAGCACCGGGGAGCTGTTTTTT
v_call: TRBV28; j_call: TRBJ1-6; d_call: -; clone_size: -; cdr3_aa: CASTTKGTGINSPLHF; cdr3_nt: TGTGCCAGCACCACTAAGGGAACAGGGATTAATTCACCCCTCCACTTT
v_call: TRBV28; j_call: TRBJ1-2; d_call: -; clone_size: -; cdr3_aa: CASSSSEAGKNYGYTF; cdr3_nt: TGTGCCAGCAGTTCCTCTGAGGCAGGGAAAAACTATGGCTACACCTTC
v_call: TRBV6-2/TRBV6-3; j_call: TRBJ2-1; d_call: TRBD2; clone_size: once; cdr3_aa: CASSLLLAGGNEQFF; cdr3_nt: TGTGCCAGCAGTTTACTACTAGCGGGGGGGAATGAGCAGTTCTTC